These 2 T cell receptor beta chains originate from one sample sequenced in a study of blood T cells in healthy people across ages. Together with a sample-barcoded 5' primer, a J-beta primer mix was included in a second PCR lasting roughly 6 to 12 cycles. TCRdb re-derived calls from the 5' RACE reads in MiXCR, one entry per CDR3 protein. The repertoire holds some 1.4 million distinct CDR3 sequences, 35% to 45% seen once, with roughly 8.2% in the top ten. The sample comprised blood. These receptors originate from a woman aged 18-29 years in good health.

The CDR3 bases are TGTGCCAGCCTCCGTGGATTAGCGGGAGTGGATACGCAGTATTTT. This gives the protein CASLRGLAGVDTQYF. The rearrangement uses TRBV27 and TRBJ2-3, with 9 bases identical to TRBD2. The germline gives CDR1 MNHEY, CDR2 SMNVEV (reference sequence). The junction had 12 bases not matched to a gene; V was cut back by 8 bases and J by 6 bases. The CDR3 has 15 residues.

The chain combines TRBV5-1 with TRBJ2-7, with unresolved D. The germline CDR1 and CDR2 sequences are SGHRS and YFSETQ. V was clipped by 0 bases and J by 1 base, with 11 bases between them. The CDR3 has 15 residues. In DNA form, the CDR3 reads TGCGCCAGCAGCTTGGCCCCTCCCGGGTCCTACGAGCAGTACTTC. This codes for CASSLAPPGSYEQYF.